This TCR beta chain was retrieved from a study of beta chain features in type 1 diabetes. Study-level findings and limits: Insertions were fewer and deletions more numerous at VDJ junctions in type 1 diabetes patients. A definitive answer on HLA type influencing TCRB rearrangement was not reached here. Over-representation of high TCR-expressing cells was a possible consequence of cDNA sequencing. Within the patient group, naive, central memory and Treg TCRB repertoires appeared more similar to each other than within healthy donors. Among all four CD4+ subsets, Type 1 diabetes patients had TCRB CDR3s that were moderately but significantly shorter.

From germline, CDR1 is GTSNPN and CDR2 SVGIG (reference sequence). The CDR3 is 16 residues long. The V and J ends lost 5 bases and 9 bases, in that order; junction bases with no gene match: 16. The count of this clone is one. What it binds is unknown. The investigators reverse transcribed all of the isolated RNA, so they sequenced expressed TCRB transcripts. The method was immunoSEQ multiplex PCR; TCRdb's version includes in-frame clones alone and lacks a portion of them. The data show around 280,000 clones, approximately 15% seen once. The clonotype originates from a man between 18 and 35 years old with type 1 diabetes. The chain employs TRBV30 and TRBJ1-6; TRBD1 agrees at 7 bases. Material for sequencing was naive CD4+ T cells from blood. The chain's CDR3 is CAWGRLDDREFSPLHF. The CDR3 coding sequence is TGTGCCTGGGGGCGCCTTGATGACAGGGAATTTTCACCCCTCCACTTT. The full variable domain, with the rest looked up from reference TRBV30 and TRBJ1-6, is SQTIHQWPATLVQPVGSPLSLECTVEGTSNPNLYWYRQAAGRGLQLLFYSVGIGQISSEVPQNLSASRPQDRQFILSSKKLLLSDSGFYLCAWGRLDDREFSPLHFGNGTRLTVT.